These 26 T cell receptor beta chains originate from one sample sequenced in a study of graft-versus-host responses after intestinal transplantation (dated by TCRdb to the early 2020s). The library relied on the immunoSEQ multiplex PCR assay. TCRdb obtained this table from immuneACCESS and retained in-frame rearrangements with V and J assigned. These tables miss some clones; where compared with another copy, unresolved V genes account for less than half of the shortfall, and the remainder is unexplained. The sample table records under 100,000 clones; around 90% of these occur just once. The leading ten clones occupy approximately 0.4% of the sample. In the paper's terms, the time point label means: cells obtained before transplantation from donor or recipient. These TCRs are of unknown antigen specificity. The source was unstimulated CD8+ T cells sorted from spleen or lymph node cells, collected before transplant. These receptors all come from a human donor who was the organ donor for an intestinal transplant.

The chain has TRBV7-2 and TRBJ2-2; no clear D gene. Germline V gene lookup returns CDR1 SGHTA and CDR2 FQGNSA. The V end was cut by 5 bases, the J end by 7 bases, with 23 bases between. This CDR3 contains 17 residues. CDR3 DNA: TGTGCCAGCAGCCTATACGACACGGCCATAATTTTCGGGGAGCTGTTTTTT. Encoded protein: CASSLYDTAIIFGELFF.

CDR3 coding DNA: TGTGCCAGCAGCTCCGACTCCCCAGATACGCAGTATTTT. It translates to CASSSDSPDTQYF. V is TRBV7-9 and J is TRBJ2-3; D not resolved. Trimming removed 4 bases at V and 4 bases at J, with 9 bases between. Germline values: CDR1 SEHNR, CDR2 FQNEAQ (reference sequence). The CDR3 totals 13 residues.

The chain is built from TRBV5-4 and TRBJ1-4, with a tentative D call TRBD1 (6 bases). With 4 bases removed from V and 7 bases from J, the gap between germline ends came to 11 bases. The CDR3 length is 13 residues. Germline CDR1 is SGHNT and CDR2 is YYREEE (reference sequence). CDR3 residues: CASSQVGGEKLFF. The CDR3 DNA sequence: TGTGCCAGCAGCCAAGTAGGGGGTGAAAAACTGTTTTTT.

CDR3 in amino acids: CASSLYSGGSSPLGNEQFF. The CDR3 DNA follows: TGCGCCAGCAGCCTATATAGCGGGGGGTCTTCCCCCCTAGGGAATGAGCAGTTCTTC. The V call is TRBV4-3, the J call TRBJ2-1, with 10 positions matching TRBD2. Germline-derived CDR1 and CDR2 are LGHNA and YSLEER. Trimming took 4 bases from V and 7 from J; bases not matched to a gene: 19. The length of the CDR3 is 19 residues.

The rearrangement uses TRBV28 and TRBJ1-1; TRBD1 aligns across 8 bases. The CDR3 contains 13 residues. Per the germline V gene, CDR1 is MDHEN and CDR2 is SYDVKM. V dropped 3 bases and J dropped 11; count of bases not matched to a gene: 8. In DNA, the CDR3 is TGTGCCAGCAGTTTTGGGACAGGCTTAGGGGCTTTCTTT. It yields the protein CASSFGTGLGAFF.

The chain carries TRBV9 and TRBJ2-5; 8 positions agree with TRBD2. The V gene's germline CDR1 is SGDLS and CDR2 YYNGEE. Trimming took 3 bases from V and 2 from J; bases not matched to a gene: 9. CDR3 length equals 16 residues. The CDR3 loop is CASSGEVAGSQETQYF. DNA for the CDR3: TGTGCCAGCAGCGGTGAGGTAGCGGGGAGTCAAGAGACCCAGTACTTC.

V gene TRBV2 combines with J gene TRBJ2-7; no definite D call. V was trimmed by 7 bases and J by 0 bases, leaving 13 bases between them. The CDR3 extends over 14 amino acids. Germline V gives CDR1 SNHLY, CDR2 FYNNEI. This CDR3 is CASTESNNSYEQYF. CDR3 DNA sequence: TGTGCCAGCACCGAATCAAACAACTCCTACGAGCAGTACTTC.

The chain combines TRBV4-3 with TRBJ2-7; D remains ambiguous. The germline gives CDR1 LGHNA, CDR2 YSLEER. This CDR3 has 13 amino acids. Trimming removed 0 bases at V and 6 bases at J, with 9 bases between. The CDR3 sequence is CASSQDIWAEQYF. CDR3 nucleotides: TGCGCCAGCAGCCAAGACATCTGGGCCGAGCAGTACTTC.

The chain employs TRBV5-8 and TRBJ2-2, with a possible D match to TRBD1 (5 bases). This CDR3 region has 15 residues. V dropped 1 base and J dropped 2 bases, with 9 bases sitting between them. Germline V gives CDR1 SGHTS, CDR2 YDEGEE. In DNA, the CDR3 is TGTGCCAGCAGCTTGTGGCAGGGTAACACCGGGGAGCTGTTTTTT. This codes for CASSLWQGNTGELFF.

This clone was seen once. The genes are TRBV4-1 and TRBJ2-1; perhaps TRBD2 as D (6 bases). The CDR3 is 13 residues long. The germline V and J ends were trimmed by 4 bases and 4 bases, with 8 bases remaining between them. Germline lookup yields CDR1 MGHRA and CDR2 YSYEKL. The CDR3 loop reads CASSPGLYNEQFF. The CDR3 DNA sequence: TGCGCCAGCAGCCCGGGACTTTACAATGAGCAGTTCTTC.

The chain uses TRBV11-1 and TRBJ2-7, with D perhaps matching TRBD1 (6 bases). CDR1 and CDR2 from the germline V gene are SGHAT and FQDESV (reference sequence). The CDR3 contains 18 residues. V shed 4 bases and J shed 2 bases, with 24 bases lying between them. The CDR3 coding sequence is TGTGCCAGCAGCTCCTCGAGTGGGGTTGGGGGCCAGCCCTACGAGCAGTACTTC. This encodes CASSSSSGVGGQPYEQYF.

The V call is TRBV13, the J call TRBJ2-2; TRBD2 might be the D (5 bases). V was clipped by 7 bases and J by 0 bases, with 12 bases between them. Looked up from germline, CDR1 is PRHDT and CDR2 is FYEKMQ (reference sequence). The CDR3 sequence is 15 residues long. The CDR3 loop is CASTTPGANTGELFF. The CDR3, as DNA: TGTGCCAGCACCACACCCGGGGCGAACACCGGGGAGCTGTTTTTT.

The chain uses TRBV4-2 and TRBJ1-1, with D hard to call. This CDR3 spans 15 amino acids. V lost 9 bases, J lost 1 base, and 18 bases lay in between. Germline assignment: CDR1 LGHNA and CDR2 YNFKEQ. The CDR3 region is CASRVLRGGNTEAFF. Written as DNA, the CDR3 is TGTGCCAGTCGGGTTCTACGGGGAGGGAACACTGAAGCTTTCTTT.

This clone was detected only once. CDR3 bases: TGTGCCAGCAGCGGCCCGCGACAGATCCCGAACACCGGGGAGCTGTTTTTT. This encodes CASSGPRQIPNTGELFF. The J gene is TRBJ2-2, the V gene TRBV9; D might be TRBD1 (5 bases). The CDR3 runs to 17 residues. V was cut by 3 bases and J by 0 bases, with 15 bases left in between. CDR1 SGDLS and CDR2 YYNGEE come from the germline V gene.

This clone was observed once. V usage is TRBV19 and J usage is TRBJ1-1, with 8 nucleotides matching TRBD1. Germline V lookup: CDR1 LNHDA, CDR2 SQIVND (reference sequence). The CDR3 totals 16 residues. Losses at the gene ends were 2 bases for V and 1 base for J; bases not matched to a gene: 6. For the CDR3, the DNA is TGTGCCAGTAGTATAATCGGGACAGGCGGGAACACTGAAGCTTTCTTT. It yields the protein CASSIIGTGGNTEAFF.

This chain joins TRBV2 and TRBJ2-4, with 15 bases fitting TRBD2. V was pared by 8 bases and J by 2 bases, with 7 bases of the junction left unmatched. The CDR3 is 17 residues long. Germline values: CDR1 SNHLY, CDR2 FYNNEI. As DNA, the CDR3 is TGTGCCAGCTCCGGGACTAGCGGGGGGAGATCCAAAAACATTCAGTACTTC. Encoded protein: CASSGTSGGRSKNIQYF.

The chain recombines TRBV30 with TRBJ2-1; 8 bases align to TRBD1. This CDR3 contains 14 residues. Germline V gene data show CDR1 as GTSNPN and CDR2 as SVGIG (reference sequence). J lost 6 bases, V lost 3 bases, and 7 bases had no gene match. The CDR3 loop reads CAWSSGTGFNEQFF. The DNA for the CDR3 is TGTGCCTGGAGCTCCGGGACAGGATTCAATGAGCAGTTCTTC.

This chain uses TRBV9 with TRBJ2-2; 9 bases agree with TRBD1. V lost 0 bases, J lost 0 bases, and 3 bases stayed unmatched. There are 17 residues in the CDR3. Germline loops: CDR1 SGDLS, CDR2 YYNGEE. CDR3 DNA sequence: TGTGCCAGCAGCGTAGGACAGGGGGGTTCGAACACCGGGGAGCTGTTTTTT. Amino acid sequence: CASSVGQGGSNTGELFF.

About this clone itself: The same CDR3 is also encoded by other DNA sequences in this sample. The chain links TRBV7-2 to TRBJ2-2; no clear D gene. V lost 1 base and J 1 base, leaving 7 bases between the germline ends. From germline, CDR1 is SGHTA and CDR2 FQGNSA. The CDR3 totals 15 residues. The CDR3 nucleotides are TGTGCCAGCAGCTTAGTCACCGGGAACACCGGGGAGCTGTTTTTT. It codes for CASSLVTGNTGELFF.

About this clone itself: Sequence at one end of the junction differs from germline and may be a read error. The chain carries TRBV10-3 and TRBJ1-6; 7 nucleotides line up with TRBD1. The CDR3 has 11 amino acids. Germline CDR1 reads ENHRY; CDR2 reads SYGVKD. As DNA, the CDR3 is TGTGCCAGCTCAACCGGGACAGATTTTTGGTTT. Translating gives CASSTGTDFWF.

V gene TRBV27 combines with J gene TRBJ2-5, with 9 nucleotides matching TRBD2. The J call may be incorrect, as the DNA end agrees better with TRBJ2-7. Germline V lookup: CDR1 MNHEY, CDR2 SMNVEV (reference sequence). The CDR3 spans 16 residues. CDR3 in amino acids: CASQGLAGLSSYEQYF. The CDR3 DNA is TGTGCCAGCCAGGGGCTAGCGGGGCTGAGCTCCTACGAGCAGTACTTC.

The V gene is TRBV28, the J gene TRBJ2-5; TRBD1 might be the D (7 bases). CDR3 length: 15 residues. Germline CDR1 MDHEN, CDR2 SYDVKM. Trimming shortened V by 8 bases and J by 5 bases, and 21 bases separated the two germline ends. CDR3 bases: TGTGCCAGCCACTCGACACCAGGGGGGCGGGAGACCCAGTACTTC. Protein sequence: CASHSTPGGRETQYF.

The chain carries TRBV29-1 and TRBJ2-2; TRBD1 agrees at 8 bases. J gave up 5 bases and V 1 base, and 6 bases lay outside the gene matches. The germline V gene has CDR1 SQVTM and CDR2 ANQGSEA. The CDR3 totals 15 residues. CDR3 in amino acids: CSVEGDRSVTGELFF. The CDR3 DNA reads TGCAGCGTTGAAGGGGACAGGTCGGTTACCGGGGAGCTGTTTTTT.

J is TRBJ2-5 and V is TRBV6-1, with TRBD1 as a possible D gene (6 bases). Trimming removed 4 bases from V and 1 base from J, with 10 bases in between. The CDR3 length is 14 residues. Germline CDR1 MNHNS, CDR2 SASEGT. In nucleotides, the CDR3 is TGTGCCAGCAGTGTGTGGACAGCCCAAGAGACCCAGTACTTC. Residues: CASSVWTAQETQYF.

The chain uses TRBV2 and TRBJ1-6; 8 bases fit TRBD1. CDR1 SNHLY and CDR2 FYNNEI come from the germline V gene. The J segment lost 7 bases and the V segment lost 5 bases, leaving 4 bases of the junction unmatched. The CDR3 covers 14 residues. DNA of the CDR3: TGTGCCAGCAGTCCCACAGGGGGGAATTCACCCCTCCACTTT. Translating it yields CASSPTGGNSPLHF.

The chain has TRBV28 and TRBJ2-7; 8 nucleotides line up with TRBD1. The germline V gene encodes CDR1 MDHEN and CDR2 SYDVKM. The CDR3 spans 16 residues. Trimming removed 3 bases from V and 4 bases from J; junction bases left unmatched: 11. The CDR3 DNA reads TGTGCCAGCAGTTTTGGGATAGGGCAGGGGGCTTACGAGCAGTACTTC. Protein: CASSFGIGQGAYEQYF.